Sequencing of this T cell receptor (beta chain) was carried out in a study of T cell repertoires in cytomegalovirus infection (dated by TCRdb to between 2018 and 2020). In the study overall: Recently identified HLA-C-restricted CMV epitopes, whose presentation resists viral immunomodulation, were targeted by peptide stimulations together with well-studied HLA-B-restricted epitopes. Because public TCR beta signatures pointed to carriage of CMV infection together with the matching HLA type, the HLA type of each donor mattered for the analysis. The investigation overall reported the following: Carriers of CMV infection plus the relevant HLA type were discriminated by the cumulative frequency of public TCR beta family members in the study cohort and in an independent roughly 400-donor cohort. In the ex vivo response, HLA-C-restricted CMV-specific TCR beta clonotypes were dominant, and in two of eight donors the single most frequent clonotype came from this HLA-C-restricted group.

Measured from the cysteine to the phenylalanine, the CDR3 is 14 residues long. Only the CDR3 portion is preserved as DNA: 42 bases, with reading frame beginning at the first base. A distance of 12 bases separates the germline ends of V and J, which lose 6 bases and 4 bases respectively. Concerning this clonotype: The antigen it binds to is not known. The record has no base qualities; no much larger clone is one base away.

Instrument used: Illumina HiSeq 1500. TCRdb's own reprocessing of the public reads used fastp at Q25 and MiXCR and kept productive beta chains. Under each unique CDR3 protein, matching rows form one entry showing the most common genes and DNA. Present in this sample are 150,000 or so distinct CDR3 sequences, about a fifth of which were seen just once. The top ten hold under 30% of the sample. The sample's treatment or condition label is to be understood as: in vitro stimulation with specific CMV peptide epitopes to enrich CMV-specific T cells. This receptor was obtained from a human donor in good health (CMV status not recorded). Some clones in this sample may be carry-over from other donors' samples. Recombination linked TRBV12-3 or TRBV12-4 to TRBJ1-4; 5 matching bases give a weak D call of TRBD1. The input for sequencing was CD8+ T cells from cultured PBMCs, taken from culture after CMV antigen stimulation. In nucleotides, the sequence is TGTGCCAGCAGCCCGGACACGATTAATGAAAAACTGTTTTTT. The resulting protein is CASSPDTINEKLFF.